The table lists the clone carrying this TCR beta chain with a few counts. The antigen remains unidentified. The sample comes from a study of cytomegalovirus exposure and HLA in healthy donors. Trimming removed 6 bases at V and 1 base at J, with 14 bases between. Germline V gene data show CDR1 as SGHNT and CDR2 as YYREEE (reference sequence). The CDR3 loop spans 15 amino acids. Vbeta (60) and Jbeta (13) primers were used in the PCR. Libraries were prepared by immunoSEQ multiplex PCR; TCRdb keeps only in-frame clonotypes and omits some of them. The table shows over 80,000 clones, with more than 60% occurring only once. Regarding the study as a whole: Earlier results showed most TCR beta V segments being productive about 87% or about 30% of the time. Per a later analysis, about 17,000 TCR beta sequences showed association with HLA alleles at 0.05 false discovery rate. In vitro experiments confirmed that three CMV-associated chains were specific for CMV antigens. As immune exposure information, only CMV serostatus was available.

This TCR was sampled from a man in his sixties in good health and CMV-seropositive. This chain connects TRBV5-4 to TRBJ2-1, with TRBD1 as a possible D gene (5 bases). Material for sequencing was PBMCs. CDR3 region: CASTQGKGSYNEQFF. CDR3 bases: TGTGCCAGCACCCAGGGAAAGGGGTCCTACAATGAGCAGTTCTTC.